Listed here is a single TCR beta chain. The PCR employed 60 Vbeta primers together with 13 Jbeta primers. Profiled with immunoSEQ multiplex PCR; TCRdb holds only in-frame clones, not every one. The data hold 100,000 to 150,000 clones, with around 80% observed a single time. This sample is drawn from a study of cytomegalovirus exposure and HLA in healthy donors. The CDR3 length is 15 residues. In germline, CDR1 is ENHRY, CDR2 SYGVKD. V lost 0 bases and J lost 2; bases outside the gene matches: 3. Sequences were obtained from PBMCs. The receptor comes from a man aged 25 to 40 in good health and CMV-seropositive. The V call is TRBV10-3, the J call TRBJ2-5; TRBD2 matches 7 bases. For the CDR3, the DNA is TGTGCCATCAGTGAGTCTGGGAGGGGACAAGAGACCCAGTACTTC. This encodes CAISESGRGQETQYF.